The TCR beta chain described here comes from a study of human thymus T cells. Thymus pieces cut out during corrective heart surgery were the tissue that was used. Concerning this clone itself: The target antigen is unknown.

General study points: Overlap was high between thymic repertoires from unrelated individuals, as reported in related research.

The junction had 13 bases not matched to a gene; V was cut back by 7 bases and J by 7 bases. Germline CDR1 and CDR2: MNHEY and SMNVEV (reference sequence). This CDR3 region has 15 residues. TCRdb's copy holds only in-frame clones and misses some; the assay was immunoSEQ multiplex PCR. The sample contains around 70,000 clones, 90% to 95% of which appear only once. Sequenced sample: thymus tissue. The sequence derives from a girl under three years old with a congenital heart defect but otherwise immunologically healthy. The chain couples TRBV27 to TRBJ2-1, with 7 bases matching TRBD2. The CDR3 nucleotides are TGTGCCAGCACCTCCGAGGGGCGGGAGCCGAATGAGCAGTTCTTC. Protein: CASTSEGREPNEQFF.